Sequencing of this T cell receptor beta chain was carried out in a study of T cells after yellow fever vaccination. Germline-derived CDR1 and CDR2 are SGHNT and YYREEE (reference sequence). CDR3 length equals 14 residues. V lost 5 bases, J lost 1 base, and 12 bases lay in between. TCRdb recomputed calls from the 5' RACE reads with MiXCR, one row per CDR3 protein. Of about 210,000 distinct CDR3 sequences listed, around 3.1% are singletons. Source: CD4+ T cells sorted from PBMCs, taken 10 days after the yellow fever booster vaccination. V and J are TRBV5-4 and TRBJ2-5; a weak D match, TRBD1 (6 bases). The source is a young man who received the YFV17D yellow fever vaccine. In DNA form, the CDR3 reads TGTGCCAGCAGAGGGGGTCTATCCCAAGAGACCCAGTACTTC. Its protein is CASRGGLSQETQYF.